The present TCR beta chain was sequenced within a study of T cell responses to AZD1222 COVID-19 vaccine listed by TCRdb under 2021. Looking at the study overall: A total of approximately 240 trial participants underwent TCR sequencing, of whom roughly 210 received two doses of AZD1222 and about 25 received two doses of the MenACWY control vaccine. Trial participants were enrolled by age into 18-55, 56-69 and 70-plus year subgroups, with around 150, 28 and 57 TCR-sequenced participants respectively. The paper as a whole reports these results and caveats: The 56-69-year group was small, and its depth increase did not reach significance, likely because of low power. Because no day 14 peak-response samples were available, repertoires were characterized only after the peak T cell response. The whole spike protein was spanned by vaccine-associated CD4 TCRs, and dominant responses were seen in regions 160-218 and 743-854. Most participants were white British and females outnumbered males, and the authors suggested that clonal diversity may have been underestimated. Conclusions about previously exposed vaccinees are limited, since just six AZD1222 recipients were seropositive for SARS-CoV-2 at baseline. After two AZD1222 doses, spike-specific TCR breadth and depth were significantly higher than at day 0 and than in MenACWY recipients. Epitopes outside the regions mutated in the B.1.351 and B.1.1.7 variants were reportedly recognized by nearly half of the unique spike-specific TCRs.

The time point label on this specimen signifies: about 28 days (+/-7) after the second vaccine dose. AZD1222 recipients whose second dose came at about 4 weeks and those whose second dose came at about 12 weeks were combined into one group, since spike-specific TCR depth and breadth did not differ between the two schedules. Vaccinee samples came from UK trials COV001 and COV002, including a single-blind randomized controlled phase 2/3 trial of AZD1222 (ChAdOx1 nCoV-19) in healthy adults. For TCRbeta chain sequencing, PBMC samples from trial participants were taken at day 0 and at day 28 after the second dose. This clone showed up just once. What this receptor recognizes is not known. No per-base quality is available; no much larger clone lies one base away. V loses 5 bases of germline sequence and J loses 4 bases, and the interval between the two ends is 11 bases. CDR1 LGHDT and CDR2 YNNKEL are derived from the germline V gene (reference sequence). The CDR3 contains 13 residues, cysteine and phenylalanine counted. Only the CDR3 part of the read is kept: 39 bases, read in frame from the first base.

The CDR3 regions of human TCRbeta chains were analyzed by immunosequencing. The original pipeline was this. Repertoire TCRs were checked for matches against a reference library of SARS-CoV-2-specific TCRs that had been generated using the MIRA antigen-specificity platform. Breadth meant the fraction of unique TCRs that were SARS-CoV-2-associated, whereas depth meant the fraction of total T cells that were SARS-CoV-2-associated. Using the MIRA data, each spike-specific TCR was mapped to the spike region that the TCR reacts to and placed in a CD4 or CD8 class. Log10-transformed breadth and depth values were compared by one-way ANOVA with Sidak's multiple comparisons tests. This immuneACCESS table, as held by TCRdb, lists in-frame sequences with V and J called but not all clones. Of the missing ones, under half trace to an unresolved V gene in checked studies; the others have no known cause. That table gives V, J and clone size, and the DNA gave D and trimming. For this sample the table gives around 150,000 clones, of which almost 95% were detected only once. The biggest ten clones account for 3% to 4% of the sample.

The starting material was peripheral blood, obtained 28 days after the second AZD1222 dose. This TCR was recovered from an adult who received the AZD1222 COVID-19 vaccine. This chain is built from TRBV3-1 (or the pseudogene TRBV3-2) and TRBJ2-5; confidence is insufficient to name the D gene. The CDR3: CASSTDWGETQYF. The DNA reads as follows: TGTGCCAGCAGCACCGACTGGGGAGAGACCCAGTACTTC.